The 27 T cell receptor beta chains below come from one sample, sequenced in a study of Graves' ophthalmopathy and Graves' hyperthyroidism. RNA transcripts provided the template for amplifying TCR beta CDR3 regions. The workflow started with a first-round RT-PCR run with HTBI primers and then moved on to a second-round multiplex PCR. One entry per CDR3 protein results from TCRdb running MiXCR on the multiplex PCR reads. This sample has 500,000 to 700,000 distinct CDR3 sequences, with 20% to 25% found just once. Material: peripheral blood. Source of these receptors: a woman aged 18 to 35 with stable Graves' hyperthyroidism. Some clones in this sample may be carry-over from other donors' samples.

This clonotype has a count of ten or more. The chain couples TRBV6-5 to TRBJ1-2, with 10 positions matching TRBD1. The CDR3 consists of 15 residues. CDR1 MNHEY and CDR2 SVGAGI come from the germline V gene. V shed 0 bases and J 6 bases; nucleotides not matched to a gene: 4. This chain's CDR3 is CASSYSTGGKDGYTF. For the CDR3, the DNA is TGTGCCAGCAGTTACTCGACAGGGGGCAAGGATGGCTACACCTTC.

This clonotype appeared many times. The chain recombines TRBV28 with TRBJ2-7, with TRBD1 matching 10 bases. The CDR3 is made up of 14 amino acids. V was clipped by 5 bases and J by 3 bases; unmatched bases: 4. Germline values: CDR1 MDHEN, CDR2 SYDVKM. This chain's CDR3 is CASSGTGVVYEQYF. Here the CDR3 DNA reads TGTGCCAGCAGTGGGACAGGGGTCGTCTACGAGCAGTACTTC.

This clonotype was seen ten or more times. V usage is TRBV14 and J usage is TRBJ2-7; D gene unclear. Trimming shortened V by 3 bases and J by 5 bases, and 8 bases separated the two germline ends. Per germline, CDR1 SGHDN and CDR2 FVKESK. CDR3 size: 12 residues. The chain's CDR3 is CASSQILDEQYF. CDR3 bases: TGTGCCAGCAGCCAGATCTTAGACGAGCAGTACTTC.

This clonotype has a count of ten or more. V gene TRBV6-5 combines with J gene TRBJ2-5, with 7 positions matching TRBD1. This CDR3 has 15 residues. V shed 4 bases and J 3 bases; nucleotides not matched to a gene: 8. CDR1 and CDR2 from the germline V gene are MNHEY and SVGAGI. The CDR3 DNA sequence: TGTGCCAGCAGTTCCAGGGACAGACGAAAAGAGACCCAGTACTTC. This encodes CASSSRDRRKETQYF.

This clonotype was seen more than once but under ten times. The chain carries TRBV29-1 and TRBJ1-1; D gene ambiguous. Germline V gives CDR1 SQVTM, CDR2 ANQGSEA. V dropped 4 bases and J dropped 4 bases, with 13 bases sitting between them. The length of the CDR3 is 13 residues. The CDR3 loop is CSVVLGWGTEAFF. CDR3 coding DNA: TGCAGCGTTGTTCTGGGATGGGGCACTGAAGCTTTCTTT.

This clonotype was counted many times. V gene TRBV3-1 combines with J gene TRBJ1-6; weak D call: TRBD1 (6 bases). V was cut by 7 bases and J by 6 bases, with 10 bases left in between. Looked up from germline, CDR1 is LGHDT and CDR2 is YNNKEL (reference sequence). CDR3 length equals 13 residues. The CDR3 nucleotides read TGTGCCAGCATGCAGGGGCTTAATTCACCCCTCCACTTT. Its translation: CASMQGLNSPLHF.

This clonotype was recorded many times. The genes are TRBV5-1 and TRBJ1-1, with TRBD1 matching over 7 bases. This CDR3 has 16 amino acids. The V and J ends lost 0 bases and 1 base, in that order; junction bases with no gene match: 6. Germline V gene lookup returns CDR1 SGHRS and CDR2 YFSETQ. CDR3 coding DNA: TGCGCCAGCAGCTTGGGGGCGGGACAGCAGAACACTGAAGCTTTCTTT. Its protein is CASSLGAGQQNTEAFF.

Ten or more counts support this clonotype. The genes are TRBV10-3 and TRBJ2-7, with 8 bases matching TRBD2. The ends lost 4 bases at V and 4 bases at J; junction bases unmatched: 9. The CDR3 has 15 amino acids. The germline CDR1 and CDR2 sequences are ENHRY and SYGVKD. The CDR3 region has the DNA TGTGCCATCAGTGTCCGGGAGGGCCGTATGTACGAGCAGTACTTC. This codes for CAISVREGRMYEQYF.

The sample holds many counts of this clonotype. The chain has TRBV7-8 and TRBJ1-1, with D tentatively TRBD1 (5 bases). In germline, CDR1 is SGHVS, CDR2 FQNEAQ. V was cut by 0 bases and J by 2 bases, with 10 bases left in between. The CDR3 is made up of 15 amino acids. The CDR3 spells CASSLANTGNTEAFF. In DNA form, the CDR3 reads TGTGCCAGCAGCTTAGCAAACACAGGAAACACTGAAGCTTTCTTT.

Ten or more counts support this clonotype. This chain uses TRBV5-1 with TRBJ2-7, with D perhaps TRBD1 (5 bases). With 0 bases removed from V and 1 base from J, the gap between germline ends came to 8 bases. CDR3 size: 14 residues. Germline assignment: CDR1 SGHRS and CDR2 YFSETQ. CDR3 region: CASSLDSGSYEQYF. CDR3 in DNA: TGCGCCAGCAGCTTGGATTCAGGGTCCTACGAGCAGTACTTC.

There are many counts of this clonotype. V usage is TRBV12-3 or TRBV12-4 and J usage is TRBJ1-2; D remains unclear. CDR3 length: 13 amino acids. Trimming pared 4 bases from V and 3 bases from J, leaving 9 bases between. Here the CDR3 reads CASSSSYHYGYTF. The CDR3 bases are TGTGCCAGCAGTTCCTCCTACCACTATGGCTACACCTTC.

The rearrangement links TRBV5-5 to TRBJ1-2, with D unclear. CDR3 size: 16 residues. V was shortened by 0 bases and J by 8 bases, with 20 bases between the two germline ends. Germline V gene lookup returns CDR1 SGHKS and CDR2 YYEKEE (reference sequence). CDR3 sequence (DNA): TGTGCCAGCAGCTTGGCCGTCGTCTCTGGCGGACGGGGCTACACCTTC. This encodes CASSLAVVSGGRGYTF.

The CDR3 DNA is TGTGCCAGCAGTCGTACAGAGATAACCTACGAGCAGTACTTC. This codes for CASSRTEITYEQYF. The chain has TRBV6-1 and TRBJ2-7, with unresolved D. V lost 5 bases, J lost 2 bases, and 13 bases lay in between. CDR1 is MNHNS and CDR2 is SASEGT in the germline V gene. This CDR3 has 14 amino acids.

At least ten counts were recorded for this clonotype. As DNA, the CDR3 is TGTGCCAGCAGAGTAGGACACTCCTACGAGCAGTACTTC. Protein: CASRVGHSYEQYF. V usage is TRBV6-2 or TRBV6-3 and J usage is TRBJ2-7; TRBD1 is a possible D gene (5 bases). Trimming took off 6 bases at V and 0 bases at J, with 9 bases between the two ends. This CDR3 comprises 13 residues. The germline CDR1 and CDR2 sequences are MNHEY and SVGEGT.

This CDR3 is CASSLGQRFYTF. DNA of the CDR3: TGTGCCAGCAGCTTGGGACAGCGCTTCTACACCTTC. The rearrangement uses TRBV7-9 and TRBJ1-2; 7 bases match TRBD1. Germline CDR1 is SEHNR and CDR2 is FQNEAQ (reference sequence). This CDR3 is built from 12 residues. With V trimmed by 3 bases and J by 10 bases, 5 bases remained unmatched.

V and J are TRBV12-5 and TRBJ2-7, with D uncertain. Germline lookup yields CDR1 LGHNT and CDR2 FRNRAP. The CDR3 runs 12 residues. V was clipped by 4 bases and J by 4 bases, with 8 bases between them. The CDR3 loop reads CASGSVRYEQYF. CDR3 coding DNA: TGTGCTAGTGGTTCTGTCCGGTACGAGCAGTACTTC.

In this sample, this clonotype turned up many times. The gene calls are TRBV5-8 and TRBJ2-7; 7 bases map to TRBD1. Looked up from germline, CDR1 is SGHTS and CDR2 is YDEGEE. The CDR3 runs 14 residues. The ends lost 4 bases at V and 5 bases at J; junction bases unmatched: 9. CDR3 protein: CASSTDRSRNEQYF. The CDR3 nucleotides read TGTGCCAGCAGCACGGACAGGAGTCGCAACGAGCAGTACTTC.

This clonotype occurred many times. The chain combines TRBV6-2 or TRBV6-3 with TRBJ1-5; D ambiguous. The CDR3 is 15 residues long. V shed 2 bases and J shed 0 bases, with 8 bases lying between them. Germline loops: CDR1 MNHEY, CDR2 SVGEGT. The CDR3 DNA sequence: TGTGCCAGCAGTTACGGAGTTAATAGCAATCAGCCCCAGCATTTT. It encodes CASSYGVNSNQPQHF.

This clonotype was found many times. This chain connects TRBV2 to TRBJ2-7; D remains unclear. The CDR3 consists of 15 residues. V lost 4 bases and J 2 bases, leaving 15 bases between the germline ends. CDR1 is SNHLY, CDR2 FYNNEI, per germline. As DNA, the CDR3 is TGTGCCAGCAGTGCTACTACGAGAGGTCCCTACGAGCAGTACTTC. It yields the protein CASSATTRGPYEQYF.

The chain joins TRBV6-2 or TRBV6-3 to TRBJ2-2, with a tentative D call TRBD1 (6 bases). Germline CDR1 MNHEY, CDR2 SVGEGT. The CDR3 has 17 amino acids. With 4 bases removed from V and 9 bases from J, the gap between germline ends came to 24 bases. For the CDR3, the DNA is TGTGCCAGCAGTTCCACCGATACAGGGAGAGTTGGCCGGGAGCTGTTTTTT. Encoded protein: CASSSTDTGRVGRELFF.

This clonotype has at least ten counts. The chain recombines TRBV12-3 or TRBV12-4 with TRBJ2-2; the match to TRBD1 covers 8 bases. The CDR3 loop spans 13 amino acids. Trimming at V came to 9 bases and at J to 7 bases, leaving 7 bases not matched to a gene. The CDR3 nucleotides are TGTGCCAGTTCGGGACAGGTCCGCGGGGAGCTGTTTTTT. Amino acid sequence: CASSGQVRGELFF.

Many counts were recorded for this clonotype. The rearrangement links TRBV7-9 to TRBJ1-6; TRBD1 matches at 10 bases. This CDR3 region has 16 residues. CDR1 and CDR2 (germline): SEHNR, FQNEAQ (reference sequence). Losses at the gene ends were 6 bases for V and 6 bases for J; bases not matched to a gene: 8. The DNA of the CDR3 is TGTGCCAGCAGAAGAGGACAGGGGGGGATTAATTCACCCCTCCACTTT. Encoded protein: CASRRGQGGINSPLHF.

This clonotype was detected many times. The chain carries TRBV15 and TRBJ1-1; no reliable D call. This CDR3 has 15 amino acids. The ends were cut back, 4 bases at V and 1 base at J, with 13 bases in the middle. CDR1 is LNHNV and CDR2 is YYDKDF in the germline V gene (reference sequence). CDR3 sequence: CATSIGGTPNTEAFF. The CDR3 nucleotides are TGTGCCACCAGCATTGGAGGCACCCCGAACACTGAAGCTTTCTTT.

This clonotype has at least ten counts. The chain recombines TRBV11-2 with TRBJ1-2; no firm D call. V lost 0 bases to trimming and J lost 8 bases, with 16 bases between them. This CDR3 is 15 amino acids long. CDR1 and CDR2 from the germline V gene are SGHAT and FQNNGV. CDR3 coding DNA: TGTGCCAGCAGCTTAGATAACAGCCTCTTCGGCGGCTACACCTTC. This codes for CASSLDNSLFGGYTF. The entire variable domain, with the rest obtained from reference TRBV11-2 and TRBJ1-2, is as follows: EAGVAQSPRYKIIEKRQSVAFWCNPISGHATLYWYQQILGQGPKLLIQFQNNGVVDDSQLPKDRFSAERLKGVDSTLKIQPAKLEDSAVYLCASSLDNSLFGGYTFGSGTRLTVV.

This clonotype was detected once. This rearrangement joins TRBV20-1 to TRBJ2-5, with 10 bases matching TRBD2. Germline CDR1 reads DFQATT; CDR2 reads SNEGSKA (reference sequence). V lost 1 base to trimming and J lost 1 base; unmatched junction nucleotides: 0. The CDR3 contains 14 residues. As DNA, the CDR3 is TGCAGTGCTAGAGCTAGCGGGGGCCAAGAGACCCAGTACTTC. This codes for CSARASGGQETQYF.

At least ten counts were recorded for this clonotype. This chain uses TRBV19 with TRBJ2-4, with D perhaps matching TRBD1 (5 bases). The CDR3 covers 15 residues. Trimming shortened V by 3 bases and J by 1 base, and 10 bases separated the two germline ends. Germline V gene lookup returns CDR1 LNHDA and CDR2 SQIVND (reference sequence). CDR3 protein: CASSMAGMAKNIQYF. DNA of the CDR3: TGTGCCAGTAGTATGGCAGGGATGGCCAAAAACATTCAGTACTTC.

This clonotype was observed at least ten times. This sequence joins TRBV12-5 and TRBJ2-5; D unresolved. The CDR3 runs 13 residues. With 2 bases removed from V and 0 bases from J, the gap between germline ends came to 4 bases. Per the germline V gene, CDR1 is LGHNT and CDR2 is FRNRAP. CDR3 region: CASGLLNQETQYF. CDR3 DNA: TGTGCTAGTGGTTTGCTAAACCAAGAGACCCAGTACTTC. Based on the CDR3 plus reference TRBV12-5 and TRBJ2-5, the full variable domain is DARVTQTPRHKVTEMGQEVTMRCQPILGHNTVFWYRQTMMQGLELLAYFRNRAPLDDSGMPKDRFSAEMPDATLATLKIQPSEPRDSAVYFCASGLLNQETQYFGPGTRLLVL.